One TCR beta chain is described in this entry. There are 15 residues in the CDR3. Germline V lookup: CDR1 SGHVS, CDR2 FNYEAQ. The ends lost 2 bases at V and 4 bases at J; junction bases unmatched: 6. The data derive from a study of T-cell memory formation after mild COVID-19. Study information: In these data, TCR clusters were largely donor specific.

TCRdb recomputed calls from the 5' RACE reads with MiXCR, one row per CDR3 protein. The table records roughly 350,000 distinct CDR3 sequences, around a fifth of them present only once. Sequences were obtained from PBMCs or a T cell subset sorted from them (not recorded which). This receptor was obtained from an adult woman who had mild COVID-19 (a few samples of this study predate the infection). Cell type and time point are not known. The chain links TRBV7-6 to TRBJ2-5; TRBD2 agrees at 8 bases. The CDR3 DNA sequence: TGTGCCAGCAGCTTAACGGGAGGGCCGAGAGAGACCCAGTACTTC. Translation gives CASSLTGGPRETQYF. Full variable domain (outside the CDR3, taken from reference TRBV7-6 and TRBJ2-5): GAGVSQSPRYKVTKRGQDVALRCDPISGHVSLYWYRQALGQGPEFLTYFNYEAQQDKSGLPNDRFSAERPEGSISTLTIQRTEQRDSAMYRCASSLTGGPRETQYFGPGTRLLVL.